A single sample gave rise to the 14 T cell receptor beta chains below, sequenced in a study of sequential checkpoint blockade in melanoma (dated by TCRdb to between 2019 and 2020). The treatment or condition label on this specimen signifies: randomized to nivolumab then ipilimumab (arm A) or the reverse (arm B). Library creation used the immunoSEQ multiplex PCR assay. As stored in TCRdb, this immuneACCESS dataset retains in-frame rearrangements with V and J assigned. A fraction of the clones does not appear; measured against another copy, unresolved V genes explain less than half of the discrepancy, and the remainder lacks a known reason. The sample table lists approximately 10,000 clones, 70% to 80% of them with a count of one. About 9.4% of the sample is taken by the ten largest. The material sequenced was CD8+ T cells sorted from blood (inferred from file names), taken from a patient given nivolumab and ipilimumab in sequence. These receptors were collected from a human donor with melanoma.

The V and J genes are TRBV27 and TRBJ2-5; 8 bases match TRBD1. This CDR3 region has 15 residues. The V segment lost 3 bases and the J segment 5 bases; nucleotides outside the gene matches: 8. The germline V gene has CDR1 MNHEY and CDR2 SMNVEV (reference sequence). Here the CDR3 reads CASSFGAGGRETQYF. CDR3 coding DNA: TGTGCCAGCAGTTTTGGGGCAGGGGGCCGGGAGACCCAGTACTTC.

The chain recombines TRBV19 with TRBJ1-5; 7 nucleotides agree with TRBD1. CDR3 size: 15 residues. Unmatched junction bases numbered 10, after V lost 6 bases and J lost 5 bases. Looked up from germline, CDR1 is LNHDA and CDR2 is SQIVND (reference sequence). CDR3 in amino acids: CASSRRDSAYQPQHF. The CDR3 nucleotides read TGTGCCAGTAGCCGCCGGGACAGCGCTTATCAGCCCCAGCATTTT.

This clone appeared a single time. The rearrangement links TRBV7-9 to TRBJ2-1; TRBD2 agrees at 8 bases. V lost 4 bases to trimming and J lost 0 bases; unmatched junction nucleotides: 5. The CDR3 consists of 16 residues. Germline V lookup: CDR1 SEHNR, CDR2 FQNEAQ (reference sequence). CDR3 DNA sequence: TGTGCCAGCAGCTCCCCGGGGGGGAGCTCCTACAATGAGCAGTTCTTC. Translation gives CASSSPGGSSYNEQFF.

CDR3 bases: TGCGCCAGCAGCCAAGGAGGGACAGGGGTCCCAACCTCTGGGGCCAACGTCCTGACTTTC. Amino acids: CASSQGGTGVPTSGANVLTF. The rearrangement joins TRBV4-1 to TRBJ2-6, with 10 bases matching TRBD1. V lost 1 base, J lost 0 bases, and 9 bases stayed unmatched. This CDR3 has 20 amino acids. Germline CDR1 is MGHRA and CDR2 is YSYEKL.

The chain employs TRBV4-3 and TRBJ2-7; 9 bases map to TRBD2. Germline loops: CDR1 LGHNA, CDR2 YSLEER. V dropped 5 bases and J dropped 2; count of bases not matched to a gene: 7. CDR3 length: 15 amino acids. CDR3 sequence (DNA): TGCGCCAGCAGCGTTCTGGCGGGAGGGGCCTACGAGCAGTACTTC. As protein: CASSVLAGGAYEQYF.

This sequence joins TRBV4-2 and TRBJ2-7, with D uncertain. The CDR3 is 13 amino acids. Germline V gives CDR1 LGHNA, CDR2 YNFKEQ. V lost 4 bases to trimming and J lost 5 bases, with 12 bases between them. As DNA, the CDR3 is TGTGCCAGCAGCCCCGGCCCGAGGAACGAGCAGTACTTC. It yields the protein CASSPGPRNEQYF.

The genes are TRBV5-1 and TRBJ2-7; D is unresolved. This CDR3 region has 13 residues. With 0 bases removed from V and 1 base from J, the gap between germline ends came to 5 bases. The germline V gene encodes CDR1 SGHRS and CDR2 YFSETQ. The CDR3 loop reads CASSLGQSYEQYF. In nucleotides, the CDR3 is TGCGCCAGCAGCTTGGGGCAGTCCTACGAGCAGTACTTC.

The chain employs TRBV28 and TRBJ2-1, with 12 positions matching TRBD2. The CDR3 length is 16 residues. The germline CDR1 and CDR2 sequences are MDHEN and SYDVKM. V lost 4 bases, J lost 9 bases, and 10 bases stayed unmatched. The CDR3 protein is CASSSSLAGGPFEQFF. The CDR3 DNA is TGTGCCAGCAGTTCCTCTCTAGCGGGAGGGCCGTTTGAGCAGTTCTTC.

The CDR3 spells CASSLWSSSYEQYF. The CDR3 DNA is TGTGCCAGCAGTTTGTGGTCCAGCTCCTACGAGCAGTACTTC. The chain carries TRBV28 and TRBJ2-7; D gene ambiguous. The CDR3 runs 14 residues. CDR1 is MDHEN and CDR2 is SYDVKM in the germline V gene. Trimming shortened V by 3 bases and J by 0 bases, and 9 bases separated the two germline ends. Drawing the rest from reference TRBV28 and TRBJ2-7, the complete variable domain is DVKVTQSSRYLVKRTGEKVFLECVQDMDHENMFWYRQDPGLGLRLIYFSYDVKMKEKGDIPEGYSVSREKKERFSLILESASTNQTSMYLCASSLWSSSYEQYFGPGTRLTVT.

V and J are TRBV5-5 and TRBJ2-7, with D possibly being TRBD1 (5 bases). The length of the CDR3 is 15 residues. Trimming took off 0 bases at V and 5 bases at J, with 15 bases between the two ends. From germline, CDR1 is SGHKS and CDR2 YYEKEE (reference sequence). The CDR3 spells CASSLDGRVRNEQYF. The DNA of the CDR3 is TGTGCCAGCAGCTTGGATGGCAGGGTGAGGAACGAGCAGTACTTC.

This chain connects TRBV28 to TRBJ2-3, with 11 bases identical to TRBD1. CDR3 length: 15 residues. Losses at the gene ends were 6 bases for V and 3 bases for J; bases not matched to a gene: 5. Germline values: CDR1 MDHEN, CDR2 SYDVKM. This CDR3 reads CASSLGTGGTDTQYF. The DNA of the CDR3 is TGTGCCAGCAGCCTAGGGACAGGGGGTACAGATACGCAGTATTTT.

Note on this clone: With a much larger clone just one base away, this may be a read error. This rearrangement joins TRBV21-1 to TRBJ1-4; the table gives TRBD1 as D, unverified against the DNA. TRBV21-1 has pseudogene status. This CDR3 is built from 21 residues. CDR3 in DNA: TGTGCCAGCAGCAAAGGAGGGGGACAACCAGCACGGGGAACGCCGAATGAAAAACTGTTTTTT. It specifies CASSKGGGQPARGTPNEKLFF.

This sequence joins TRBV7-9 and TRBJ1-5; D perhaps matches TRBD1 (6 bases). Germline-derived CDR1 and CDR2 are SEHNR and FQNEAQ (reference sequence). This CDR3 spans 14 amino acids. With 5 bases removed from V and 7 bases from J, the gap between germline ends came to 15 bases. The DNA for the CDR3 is TGTGCCAGCAGCACTGGACAGAAGGAACAGCCCCAGCATTTT. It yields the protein CASSTGQKEQPQHF.

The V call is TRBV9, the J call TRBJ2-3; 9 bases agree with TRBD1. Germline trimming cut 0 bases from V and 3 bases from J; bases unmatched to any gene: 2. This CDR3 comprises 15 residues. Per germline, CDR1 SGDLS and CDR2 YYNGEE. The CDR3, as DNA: TGTGCCAGCAGCGTAGGACAGGGGGAGACAGATACGCAGTATTTT. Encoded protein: CASSVGQGETDTQYF.